This T cell receptor (beta chain) was retrieved from a study of regulatory T cells in long-lasting Graves disease. iRepertoire HTBI primers and Arm-PCR of CDR3 regions built TCR beta libraries. TCRdb ran MiXCR on the multiplex PCR reads and lists one entry per CDR3 protein. The data hold some 420,000 distinct CDR3 sequences, with 20% to 25% observed a single time. This clonotype came up many times. Time point indicated: persistent/refractory GD, antithyroid drugs over 5 years with positive TRAb. TCR sequences were obtained from RNA taken from PBMCs. The CDR3 is made up of 11 amino acids. The V gene's germline CDR1 is MDHEN and CDR2 SYDVKM. The V end lost 6 bases, the J end lost 7 bases, and 9 bases lay between the germline ends.

This specimen consisted of peripheral blood mononuclear cells (PBMCs), obtained when the disease was refractory, from a patient treated with antithyroid drugs. The gene calls are TRBV28 and TRBJ1-2; D gene ambiguous. The TCR was taken from a female donor with Graves disease. The CDR3 DNA reads TGTGCCAGCAGGGAGGGAAGTGGCTACACCTTC. Protein: CASREGSGYTF.